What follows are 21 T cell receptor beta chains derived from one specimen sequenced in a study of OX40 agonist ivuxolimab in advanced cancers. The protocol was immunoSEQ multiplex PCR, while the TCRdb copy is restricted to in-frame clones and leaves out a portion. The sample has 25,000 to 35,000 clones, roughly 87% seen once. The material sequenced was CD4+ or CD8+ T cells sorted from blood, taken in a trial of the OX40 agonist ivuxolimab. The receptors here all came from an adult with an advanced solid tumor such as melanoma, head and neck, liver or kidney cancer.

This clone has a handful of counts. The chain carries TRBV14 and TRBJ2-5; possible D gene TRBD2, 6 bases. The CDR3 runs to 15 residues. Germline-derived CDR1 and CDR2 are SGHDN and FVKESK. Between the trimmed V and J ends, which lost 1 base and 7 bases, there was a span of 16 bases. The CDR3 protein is CASSQGSVGSGTQYF. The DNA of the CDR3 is TGTGCCAGCAGCCAAGGTTCAGTCGGGAGTGGGACCCAGTACTTC.

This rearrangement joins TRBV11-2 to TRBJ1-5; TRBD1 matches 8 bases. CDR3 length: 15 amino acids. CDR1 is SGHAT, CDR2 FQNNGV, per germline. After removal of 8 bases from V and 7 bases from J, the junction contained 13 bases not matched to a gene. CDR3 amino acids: CASGPATGGEQPQHF. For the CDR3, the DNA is TGTGCCAGCGGCCCCGCTACAGGGGGAGAACAGCCCCAGCATTTT.

CDR3 residues: CAISTGTGNSPLHF. CDR3 sequence (DNA): TGTGCCATCAGTACCGGGACAGGGAATTCACCCCTCCACTTT. The chain couples TRBV10-3 to TRBJ1-6; 9 nucleotides align to TRBD1. Germline-derived CDR1 and CDR2 are ENHRY and SYGVKD. This CDR3 comprises 14 residues. The V gene end was trimmed by 5 bases and the J gene end by 7 bases; junction bases not matched to a gene: 3.

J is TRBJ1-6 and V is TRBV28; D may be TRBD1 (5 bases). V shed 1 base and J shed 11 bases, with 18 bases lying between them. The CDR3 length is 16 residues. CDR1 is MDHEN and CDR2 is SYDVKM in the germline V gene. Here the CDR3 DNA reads TGTGCCAGCAGTTTATTTTCTGGCAGGGACTGGGCACCCCTCCACTTT. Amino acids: CASSLFSGRDWAPLHF.

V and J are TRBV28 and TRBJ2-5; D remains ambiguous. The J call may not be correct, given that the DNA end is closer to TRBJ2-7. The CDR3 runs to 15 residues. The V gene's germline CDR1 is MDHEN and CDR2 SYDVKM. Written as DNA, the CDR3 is TGTGCCAGCAGTTTAGCTGTTTCGGGTTCCTACGAGCAGTACTTC. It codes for CASSLAVSGSYEQYF.

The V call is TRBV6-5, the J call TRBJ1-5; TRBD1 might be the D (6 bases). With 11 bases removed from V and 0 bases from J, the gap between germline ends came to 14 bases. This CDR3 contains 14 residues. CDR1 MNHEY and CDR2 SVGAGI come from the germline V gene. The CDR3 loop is CASRGADSNQPQHF. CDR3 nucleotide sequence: TGTGCCTCCCGGGGGGCAGATAGCAATCAGCCCCAGCATTTT.

The CDR3 loop is CAIETGVSYEQYF. In DNA form, the CDR3 reads TGTGCCATAGAGACAGGGGTTTCCTACGAGCAGTACTTC. The V and J genes are TRBV19 and TRBJ2-7, with 8 bases identical to TRBD1. Germline CDR1 is LNHDA and CDR2 is SQIVND (reference sequence). The V gene end was trimmed by 10 bases and the J gene end by 1 base; junction bases not matched to a gene: 6. The CDR3 consists of 13 residues.

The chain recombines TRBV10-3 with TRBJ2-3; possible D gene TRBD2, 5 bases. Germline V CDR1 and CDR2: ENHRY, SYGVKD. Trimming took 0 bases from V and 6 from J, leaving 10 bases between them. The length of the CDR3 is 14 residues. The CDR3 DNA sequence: TGTGCCATCAGTGAGTCCGCAGGCGGGGATACGCAGTATTTT. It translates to CAISESAGGDTQYF.

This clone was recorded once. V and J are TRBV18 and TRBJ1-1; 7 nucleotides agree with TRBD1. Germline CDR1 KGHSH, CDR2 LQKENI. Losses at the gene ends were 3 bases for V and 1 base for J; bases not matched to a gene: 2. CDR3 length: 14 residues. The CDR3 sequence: CASSPRDRNTEAFF. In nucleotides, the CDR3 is TGTGCCAGCTCACCCCGGGACAGGAACACTGAAGCTTTCTTT.

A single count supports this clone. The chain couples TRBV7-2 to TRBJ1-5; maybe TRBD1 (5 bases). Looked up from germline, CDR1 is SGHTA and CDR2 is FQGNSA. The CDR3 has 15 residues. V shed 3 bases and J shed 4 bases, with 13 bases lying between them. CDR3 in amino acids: CASSFDSSLNQPQHF. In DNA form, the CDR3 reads TGTGCCAGCAGCTTCGACAGTTCTTTGAATCAGCCCCAGCATTTT.

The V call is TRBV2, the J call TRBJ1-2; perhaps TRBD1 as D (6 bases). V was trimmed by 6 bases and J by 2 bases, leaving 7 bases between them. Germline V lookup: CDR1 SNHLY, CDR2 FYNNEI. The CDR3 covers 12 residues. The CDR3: CASRQGNYGYTF. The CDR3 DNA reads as TGTGCCAGCAGACAGGGAAACTATGGCTACACCTTC. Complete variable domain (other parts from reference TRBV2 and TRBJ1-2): EPEVTQTPSHQVTQMGQEVILRCVPISNHLYFYWYRQILGQKVEFLVSFYNNEISEKSEIFDDQFSVERPDGSNFTLKIRSTKLEDSAMYFCASRQGNYGYTFGSGTRLTVV.

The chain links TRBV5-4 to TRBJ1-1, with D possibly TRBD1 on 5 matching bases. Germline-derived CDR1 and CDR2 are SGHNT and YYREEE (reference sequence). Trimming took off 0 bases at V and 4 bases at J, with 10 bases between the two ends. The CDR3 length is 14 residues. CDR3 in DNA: TGTGCCAGCAGCTTGGTTCAGGGAAGCACTGAAGCTTTCTTT. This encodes CASSLVQGSTEAFF.

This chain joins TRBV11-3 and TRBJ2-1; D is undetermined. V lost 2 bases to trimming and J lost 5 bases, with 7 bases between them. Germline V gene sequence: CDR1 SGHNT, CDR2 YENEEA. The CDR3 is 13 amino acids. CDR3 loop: CASSLSDNNEQFF. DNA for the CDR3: TGTGCCAGCAGCTTAAGCGACAACAATGAGCAGTTCTTC.

In DNA, the CDR3 is TGTGCCTGGAGTCCGCAAACCGGGGAGCTGTTTTTT. Residues: CAWSPQTGELFF. The chain is built from TRBV30 and TRBJ2-2; unclear D gene. This CDR3 region has 12 residues. V lost 2 bases to trimming and J lost 5 bases, with 6 bases between them. Germline-derived CDR1 and CDR2 are GTSNPN and SVGIG (reference sequence).

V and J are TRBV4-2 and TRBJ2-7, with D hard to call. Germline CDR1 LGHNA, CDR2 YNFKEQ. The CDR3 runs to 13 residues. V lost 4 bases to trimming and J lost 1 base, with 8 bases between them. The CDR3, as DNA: TGTGCCAGCAGCCCCGGACCTTCCTACGAGCAGTACTTC. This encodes CASSPGPSYEQYF.

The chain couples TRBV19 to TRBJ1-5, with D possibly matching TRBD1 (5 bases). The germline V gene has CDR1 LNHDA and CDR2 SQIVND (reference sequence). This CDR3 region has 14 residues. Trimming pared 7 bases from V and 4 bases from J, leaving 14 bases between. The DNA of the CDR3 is TGTGCCAGTACTACAACCGGGGGAAATCAGCCCCAGCATTTT. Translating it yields CASTTTGGNQPQHF.

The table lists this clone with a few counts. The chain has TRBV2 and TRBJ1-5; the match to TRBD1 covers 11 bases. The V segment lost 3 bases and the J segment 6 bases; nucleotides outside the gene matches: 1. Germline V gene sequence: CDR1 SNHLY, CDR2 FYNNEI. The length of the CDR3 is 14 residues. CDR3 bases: TGTGCCAGCAGTGATGGACAGGGGGCTCAGCCCCAGCATTTT. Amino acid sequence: CASSDGQGAQPQHF. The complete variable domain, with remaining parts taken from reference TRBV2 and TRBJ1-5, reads EPEVTQTPSHQVTQMGQEVILRCVPISNHLYFYWYRQILGQKVEFLVSFYNNEISEKSEIFDDQFSVERPDGSNFTLKIRSTKLEDSAMYFCASSDGQGAQPQHFGDGTRLSIL.

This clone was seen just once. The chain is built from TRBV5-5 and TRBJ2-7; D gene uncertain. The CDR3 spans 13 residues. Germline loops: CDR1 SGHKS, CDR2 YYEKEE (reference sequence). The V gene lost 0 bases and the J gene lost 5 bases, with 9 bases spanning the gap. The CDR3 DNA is TGTGCCAGCAGCTTGGTGTCCTTCGACGAGCAGTACTTC. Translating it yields CASSLVSFDEQYF.

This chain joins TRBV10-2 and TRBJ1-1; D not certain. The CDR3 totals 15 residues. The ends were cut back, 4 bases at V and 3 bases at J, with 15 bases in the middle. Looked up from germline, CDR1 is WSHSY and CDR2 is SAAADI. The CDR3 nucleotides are TGCGCCAGCAGTGCTCGGGCCGAGGGATACACTGAAGCTTTCTTT. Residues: CASSARAEGYTEAFF.

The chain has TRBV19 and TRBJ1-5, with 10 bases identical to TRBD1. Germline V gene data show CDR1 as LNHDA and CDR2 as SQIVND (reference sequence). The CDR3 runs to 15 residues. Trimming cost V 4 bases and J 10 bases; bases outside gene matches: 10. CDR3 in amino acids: CASSTPRDRGIPQHF. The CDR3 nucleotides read TGTGCCAGTAGTACCCCTCGGGACAGGGGTATACCCCAGCATTTT.

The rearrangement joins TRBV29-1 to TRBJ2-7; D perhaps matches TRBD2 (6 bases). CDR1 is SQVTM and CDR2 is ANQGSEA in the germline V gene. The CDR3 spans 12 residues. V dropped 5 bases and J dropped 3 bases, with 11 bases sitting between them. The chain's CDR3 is CSVNGGNYEQYF. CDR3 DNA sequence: TGCAGCGTTAATGGGGGGAACTACGAGCAGTACTTC.